The present T cell receptor (beta chain) was sequenced within a study of blood T cell repertoires in COVID-19. Here immunoSEQ multiplex PCR was the method, and the copy in TCRdb shows in-frame clones only, minus some. The profile shows tens of thousands of clones, about 83% of them singletons. Per the germline V gene, CDR1 is LGHDT and CDR2 is YNNKEL (reference sequence). V shed 4 bases, J shed 0 bases, and the junction held 4 bases outside the gene matches. The CDR3 contains 15 residues. The chain carries TRBV3-1 (or the pseudogene TRBV3-2) and TRBJ1-2; TRBD1 aligns across 8 bases. The specimen was peripheral blood. The sequence derives from a woman older than 75 with acute or convalescent COVID-19. As DNA, the CDR3 is TGTGCCAGCAGCCGAGGACAGGGAGCTAACTATGGCTACACCTTC. Residues: CASSRGQGANYGYTF.